This T cell receptor beta chain was observed in a study of T cells in Graves' hyperthyroidism and ophthalmopathy. The CDR3 has 15 residues. V gave up 2 bases and J gave up 5 bases, with 12 bases separating them. Germline CDR1 is MNHEY and CDR2 is SVGAGI. Diagnoses were made from clinical symptoms, serum measures (thyroxine and TRAb), thyroid ultrasound and orbital computed tomography. Template material for amplifying TCR beta CDR3 regions consisted of RNA transcripts. TCR CDR3 regions were first amplified by RT-PCR with HTBI primers. TCRdb reanalysed the multiplex PCR reads using MiXCR and keeps one entry per CDR3 protein. This sample has roughly 700,000 distinct CDR3 sequences; around 16% occur once, and the top ten carry about a sixth. Study results and limitations: The model forecast ophthalmopathy, anticipating it by a median about 6.5 months before onset.

There are a few counts of this clonotype. Its antigen is currently unknown. This TCR was recovered from a man aged 45-65 years with Graves' hyperthyroidism. The sequenced sample consisted of blood. The chain employs TRBV6-5 and TRBJ2-2; no reliable D call. The CDR3 spells CASSYATPRTGELFF. The CDR3 DNA follows: TGTGCCAGCAGTTACGCGACCCCTAGAACCGGGGAGCTGTTTTTT.